What follows describes a single T cell receptor (beta chain). Method: immunoSEQ multiplex PCR; TCRdb's copy keeps in-frame clones and lacks some. The sample holds about 150,000 clones, roughly nine tenths seen once. Trimming took off 2 bases at V and 3 bases at J, with 19 bases between the two ends. CDR3 length: 18 residues. Per the germline V gene, CDR1 is SGHVS and CDR2 is FQNEAQ. The entry originates in a study of blood T cell repertoires in COVID-19. Source material: peripheral blood. The gene calls are TRBV7-8 and TRBJ2-2; D may be TRBD2 (7 bases). This TCR derives from a human donor in a cohort sampled during active COVID-19. CDR3 coding DNA: TGTGCCAGCAGCTTATCCGGATGGGGGGGCCCCGACACCGGGGAGCTGTTTTTT. Its translation: CASSLSGWGGPDTGELFF.